This TCR beta chain derives from a study of blood T cells in healthy people across ages. Study outcomes and limitations: Naive T cell percentage showed a strong correlation with the diversity of TCR beta. Measured against age, TCR beta diversity per million T cells decreased in a roughly linear manner.

Together with a sample-barcoded 5' primer, a J-beta primer mix was included in a second PCR lasting roughly 6 to 12 cycles. Each sample provided no less than 2.5 million CDR3-containing paired-end reads. TCRdb reprocessed the 5' RACE reads via MiXCR and lists one record per CDR3 protein. The repertoire holds 1.5 million to 2 million distinct CDR3 sequences, with 28% as singletons. This clonotype was counted only a few times. Its specificity is not known. Each sample provided at least 6 micrograms of extracted total RNA. CDR3 length: 14 residues. Trimming removed 0 bases from V and 10 bases from J, with 10 bases in between. Germline CDR1 is SGHTA and CDR2 is FQGTGA.

The sequence derives from a woman aged 30 to 39 in good health. The sequenced material came from blood. This chain connects TRBV7-3 to TRBJ1-6; D possibly corresponds to TRBD1 (5 bases). CDR3 in amino acids: CASSLTPGQSPLHF. Written as DNA, the CDR3 is TGTGCCAGCAGCTTAACCCCAGGGCAATCACCCCTCCACTTT.